The 16 T cell receptor beta chains below all came from one sample that was sequenced in a study of post-analysis software for immune sequencing data. Researchers reported that TCR beta cDNA libraries carried unique molecular identifiers. TCRdb recomputed calls from the PCR reads with MiXCR, one row per CDR3 protein. The repertoire holds hundreds of thousands of distinct CDR3 sequences, with just under 30% as singletons. Study findings and constraints: TRBV5-6, TRBV5-1 and TRBV20-1 belonged to a set of about five TRBV segments that were more frequent in patients than controls.

These TCRs' antigens remain unknown. The sample was blood. The source of these receptors is a girl aged 10-17 years with multiple sclerosis.

This clonotype has only a few counts. V usage is TRBV5-1 and J usage is TRBJ2-4; D is ambiguous. V lost 2 bases and J lost 0, with 9 bases in between. In germline, CDR1 is SGHRS, CDR2 YFSETQ. The CDR3 consists of 15 residues. In DNA form, the CDR3 reads TGCGCCAGCAGCTTTTCGTTTATAGCCAAAAACATTCAGTACTTC. Amino acids: CASSFSFIAKNIQYF.

This clonotype was seen at least ten times. The chain joins TRBV5-6 to TRBJ2-1; maybe TRBD2 (6 bases). The CDR3 loop spans 13 amino acids. CDR1 and CDR2 from the germline V gene are SGHDT and YYEEEE. Trimming shortened V by 1 base and J by 10 bases, and 12 bases separated the two germline ends. The CDR3 DNA reads as TGTGCCAGCAGCTTGATGGGACGGGGGGAGCAGTTCTTC. This sequence encodes CASSLMGRGEQFF.

The CDR3, as DNA: TGTGCCAGCAGTTGGGGCGCTTGGGGGACTCAGCCCCAGCATTTT. Translation: CASSWGAWGTQPQHF. J is TRBJ1-5 and V is TRBV12-3 or TRBV12-4; D may be TRBD1 (5 bases). V lost 4 bases and J lost 6, with 16 bases in between. This CDR3 is built from 15 residues.

The V and J genes are TRBV6-4 and TRBJ1-1; D may be TRBD1 (6 bases). CDR1 is MRHNA and CDR2 is SNTAGT in the germline V gene. Trimming shortened V by 4 bases and J by 4 bases, and 10 bases separated the two germline ends. The CDR3 contains 13 residues. The CDR3 region is CASSVGGLTEAFF. The CDR3 region has the DNA TGTGCCAGCAGTGTCGGGGGGCTCACTGAAGCTTTCTTT.

The rearrangement uses TRBV20-1 and TRBJ2-2; TRBD1 or TRBD2 may be the D gene (5 bases each). The germline V and J ends were trimmed by 1 base and 5 bases, with 11 bases remaining between them. Per germline, CDR1 DFQATT and CDR2 SNEGSKA (reference sequence). CDR3 length equals 14 residues. The CDR3 is CSARARGVTGELFF. The CDR3 DNA reads as TGCAGTGCTAGAGCCCGGGGCGTGACCGGGGAGCTGTTTTTT.

There are a few counts of this clonotype. V gene TRBV20-1 combines with J gene TRBJ2-3; 9 bases line up with TRBD1. Germline CDR1 DFQATT, CDR2 SNEGSKA (reference sequence). This CDR3 has 15 residues. V trimming: 3 bases; J trimming: 4 bases; junction bases outside the gene matches: 8. CDR3: CSARGGQGIADTQYF. The DNA for the CDR3 is TGCAGTGCTAGGGGGGGACAGGGAATAGCAGATACGCAGTATTTT.

The gene calls are TRBV20-1 and TRBJ1-5; 7 bases are shared with TRBD1. The CDR3 spans 17 residues. J gave up 2 bases and V 3 bases, and 13 bases lay outside the gene matches. The germline gives CDR1 DFQATT, CDR2 SNEGSKA (reference sequence). CDR3 nucleotides: TGCAGTGCTAGGAGACAGGGAGGTAGTTGGGGCAATCAGCCCCAGCATTTT. Translation: CSARRQGGSWGNQPQHF.

The chain recombines TRBV4-3 with TRBJ2-1; 7 bases fit TRBD2. Germline-derived CDR1 and CDR2 are LGHNA and YSLEER. V dropped 0 bases and J dropped 7; count of bases not matched to a gene: 9. This CDR3 is built from 16 residues. The CDR3 DNA reads as TGCGCCAGCAGCCAAGATCTAGCGGCGTTTGGGAATGAGCAGTTCTTC. This gives the protein CASSQDLAAFGNEQFF.

With regard to this clonotype: A much larger clone differs by one base, so this may be a read error. The rearrangement links TRBV9 to TRBJ2-1; D is uncertain. The end of the DNA aligns better with TRBJ2-7, so the J call may be wrong. The CDR3 is 13 residues long. In germline, CDR1 is SGDLS, CDR2 YYNGEE. The CDR3 loop is CASSVDSYNEQYF. The CDR3 bases are TGTGCCAGCAGCGTAGATTCCTACAATGAGCAGTACTTC.

In its sample, this clonotype was seen once. The junction departs from the called germline gene at one end, perhaps through a read error. The chain recombines TRBV28 with TRBJ2-5; 8 bases are a match to TRBD1. Looked up from germline, CDR1 is MDHEN and CDR2 is SYDVKM. This CDR3 has 14 amino acids. CDR3: CTSSFQGARETQYF. The CDR3 nucleotides read TGTACCAGCAGTTTCCAGGGGGCTCGAGAGACCCAGTACTTC.

This clonotype was observed once. The gene calls are TRBV27 and TRBJ2-7, with 11 positions matching TRBD1. The ends lost 4 bases at V and 6 bases at J; junction bases unmatched: 8. CDR1 and CDR2 (germline): MNHEY, SMNVEV (reference sequence). The CDR3 runs 15 residues. The CDR3 DNA is TGTGCCAGCAGTTCGAGCCGGGACAGGGGGAGCGAGCAGTACTTC. Its translation: CASSSSRDRGSEQYF.

This clonotype came up many times. The chain is built from TRBV4-3 and TRBJ1-2; a possible D gene is TRBD1 (5 bases). The V and J ends lost 4 bases and 8 bases respectively, with 14 bases between them. CDR1 LGHNA and CDR2 YSLEER come from the germline V gene. This CDR3 has 13 residues. The CDR3 region is CASSPRLREGYTF. DNA for the CDR3: TGCGCCAGCAGCCCCCGTCTCAGGGAGGGCTACACCTTC.

The chain employs TRBV7-2 and TRBJ2-7; a weak D match, TRBD1 (6 bases). CDR3 length: 14 residues. The ends were cut back, 5 bases at V and 1 base at J, with 12 bases in the middle. Germline V gene data show CDR1 as SGHTA and CDR2 as FQGNSA. For the CDR3, the DNA is TGTGCCAGCAGCCATAGACAGGCTTCCTACGAGCAGTACTTC. Translating gives CASSHRQASYEQYF.

This clonotype was picked up a small number of times. The chain employs TRBV4-3 and TRBJ2-1; 9 positions agree with TRBD1. The length of the CDR3 is 16 residues. With 3 bases clipped from V and 7 bases from J, the junction kept 10 bases outside the gene matches. CDR1 and CDR2 (germline): LGHNA, YSLEER. The CDR3 bases are TGCGCCAGCAGCCACTTCTCCGGGACAGGGAGAAATGAGCAGTTCTTC. Protein sequence: CASSHFSGTGRNEQFF.

This chain joins TRBV20-1 and TRBJ2-5; no clear D. This CDR3 is 10 amino acids long. Germline V gene sequence: CDR1 DFQATT, CDR2 SNEGSKA (reference sequence). The V end lost 6 bases, the J end lost 7 bases, and 9 bases lay between the germline ends. The CDR3, as DNA: TGCAGTGCCCCTCTGGTGACCCAGTACTTC. Protein sequence: CSAPLVTQYF.

V and J are TRBV6-5 and TRBJ2-1; D gene unclear. V lost 7 bases, J lost 6 bases, and 7 bases lay in between. The CDR3 covers 11 residues. Germline CDR1 MNHEY, CDR2 SVGAGI. DNA of the CDR3: TGTGCCAGCAATCGAGGCAATGAGCAGTTCTTC. Translating gives CASNRGNEQFF.